This T cell receptor beta chain stems from a study of T cells in Graves' hyperthyroidism and ophthalmopathy. TCR beta CDR3 sequences were amplified from RNA transcripts. The HTBI primer set served for first-round RT-PCR of the TCR CDR3. TCRdb independently ran MiXCR on the multiplex PCR reads; one entry per CDR3 protein. The profile covers around 540,000 distinct CDR3 sequences, with around 16% appearing a single time and roughly 29% taken by the ten largest. The CDR3 has 15 residues. V was trimmed by 2 bases and J by 8 bases, leaving 16 bases between them. The germline gives CDR1 SGHDN, CDR2 FVKESK. The clonotype was recovered from a woman aged 25 to 39 with Graves' ophthalmopathy. Sequenced: blood. The chain employs TRBV14 and TRBJ2-1, with TRBD1 as a possible D gene (5 bases). DNA for the CDR3: TGTGCCAGCAGCCAATCTGGCAGGGTGGTCGATGAGCAGTTCTTC. Amino acids: CASSQSGRVVDEQFF.